The 10 T cell receptor beta chains in this list originate from one sample, sequenced in a study of shared clonotypes between healthy human individuals. Libraries were prepared by immunoSEQ multiplex PCR; TCRdb keeps only in-frame clonotypes and omits some of them. The data show 780,000 or so clones, 72% seen once. The sample was memory CD4+ T cells sorted from blood. Subset indicated: CD45RA-negative fraction. The receptors derive from a woman in her twenties or thirties in good health.

This chain joins TRBV7-6 and TRBJ2-5; D call uncertain. Germline V CDR1 and CDR2: SGHVS, FNYEAQ. The V gene lost 6 bases and the J gene lost 7 bases, with 9 bases spanning the gap. CDR3 length: 11 residues. CDR3 coding DNA: TGTGCCAGCAGTTTGTTGGGGACCCAGTACTTC. It codes for CASSLLGTQYF.

This clone showed up just once. The J gene is TRBJ1-4, the V gene TRBV5-1, with TRBD1 matching over 7 bases. Germline-derived CDR1 and CDR2 are SGHRS and YFSETQ. V trimming: 4 bases; J trimming: 8 bases; junction bases outside the gene matches: 14. The CDR3 has 16 residues. CDR3 amino acids: CASSAETGDRREKLFF. DNA of the CDR3: TGCGCCAGCAGCGCGGAGACTGGGGACAGACGGGAAAAACTGTTTTTT.

This clone turned up a few times. The chain combines TRBV28 with TRBJ1-1; no reliable D call. The CDR3 consists of 12 residues. V was trimmed by 10 bases and J by 1 base, leaving 10 bases between them. Germline lookup yields CDR1 MDHEN and CDR2 SYDVKM. The CDR3 bases are TGTGCCACAGAAGCGCAGAACACTGAAGCTTTCTTT. It encodes CATEAQNTEAFF.

The rearrangement joins TRBV7-9 to TRBJ1-1; maybe TRBD1 (6 bases). The germline CDR1 and CDR2 sequences are SEHNR and FQNEAQ (reference sequence). The CDR3 spans 14 residues. Trimming cost V 7 bases and J 3 bases, with 15 bases left between them. The CDR3, as DNA: TGTGCCAGCACCTCCCGGGGGGGCGACACTGAAGCTTTCTTT. As protein: CASTSRGGDTEAFF.

The chain uses TRBV12-5 and TRBJ2-1; 7 nucleotides agree with TRBD2. The CDR3 totals 13 residues. Per germline, CDR1 LGHNT and CDR2 FRNRAP. After removal of 5 bases from V and 4 bases from J, the junction contained 2 bases not matched to a gene. This chain's CDR3 is CASGSSGYNEQFF. The CDR3 bases are TGTGCTAGTGGTAGTAGCGGGTACAATGAGCAGTTCTTC.

CDR3 region: CASSPGTGQEQYF. DNA for the CDR3: TGTGCCAGCAGCCCAGGGACAGGGCAGGAGCAGTACTTC. The chain combines TRBV7-3 with TRBJ2-7, with 9 bases identical to TRBD1. The CDR3 length is 13 residues. Looked up from germline, CDR1 is SGHTA and CDR2 is FQGTGA. Trimming removed 5 bases from V and 7 bases from J; junction bases left unmatched: 6. The whole variable domain, remainder taken from reference TRBV7-3 and TRBJ2-7, is GAGVSQTPSNKVTEKGKYVELRCDPISGHTALYWYRQSLGQGPEFLIYFQGTGAADDSGLPNDRFFAVRPEGSVSTLKIQRTERGDSAVYLCASSPGTGQEQYFGPGTRLTVT.

This rearrangement joins TRBV19 to TRBJ2-2, with D perhaps matching TRBD1 or TRBD2 (7 bases each). The CDR3 loop spans 17 amino acids. V gave up 6 bases and J gave up 4 bases, with 21 bases separating them. Per germline, CDR1 LNHDA and CDR2 SQIVND (reference sequence). As DNA, the CDR3 is TGTGCCAGTAGATCTTGGGACAGCGGGACCTCCACCGGGGAGCTGTTTTTT. Amino acid sequence: CASRSWDSGTSTGELFF.

The chain recombines TRBV4-1 with TRBJ1-1; D unclear. The CDR3 covers 13 residues. V gave up 3 bases and J gave up 5 bases, with 10 bases separating them. Germline V lookup: CDR1 MGHRA, CDR2 YSYEKL. The CDR3 DNA is TGCGCCAGCAGCCATATGGGGTATACTGAAGCTTTCTTT. Its translation is CASSHMGYTEAFF.

The chain combines TRBV5-1 with TRBJ1-4; D possibly corresponds to TRBD1 (5 bases). CDR1 is SGHRS, CDR2 YFSETQ, per germline. This CDR3 spans 16 amino acids. The germline V and J ends were trimmed by 0 bases and 0 bases, with 9 bases remaining between them. The CDR3 protein is CASSLGQGTTNEKLFF. CDR3 DNA sequence: TGCGCCAGCAGCTTGGGTCAGGGAACAACTAATGAAAAACTGTTTTTT.

The chain carries TRBV7-8 and TRBJ1-5; D not resolved. The V gene's germline CDR1 is SGHVS and CDR2 FQNEAQ. This CDR3 is 17 amino acids long. With 0 bases removed from V and 0 bases from J, the gap between germline ends came to 12 bases. The CDR3 loop reads CASSLARLGNSNQPQHF. DNA of the CDR3: TGTGCCAGCAGCTTAGCCCGGTTGGGGAATAGCAATCAGCCCCAGCATTTT.